What follows describes a single T cell receptor beta chain. This CDR3 contains 12 residues. With 2 bases removed from V and 13 bases from J, the gap between germline ends came to 11 bases. Germline assignment: CDR1 KGHSH and CDR2 LQKENI. Both 60 Vbeta primers and 13 Jbeta primers went into the PCR. Repertoires were generated with immunoSEQ multiplex PCR, while TCRdb's copy carries only in-frame clones and drops some. This table holds over 150,000 clones, roughly 79% found once. This specimen comes from a study of cytomegalovirus exposure and HLA in healthy donors. The source of this sequence is a woman younger than 30 in good health and CMV-seronegative. The J gene is TRBJ1-4, the V gene TRBV18; weak D call: TRBD1 (5 bases). The material sequenced was PBMCs. The CDR3: CASSPRPGLLFF. The CDR3 region has the DNA TGTGCCAGCTCACCAAGACCGGGACTACTGTTTTTT.